This TCR beta chain originates from a study of CD8+CD57+ T cells in acquired aplastic anemia. TCR beta VDJ combinations and CDR3 sequences were profiled from genomic DNA. In TCRdb, the reads were re-called with MiXCR into one record per CDR3 protein. The top ten hold approximately 16% of the sample, which has about 190,000 distinct CDR3 sequences, around 50% seen once. This clonotype was detected only once. With V trimmed by 4 bases and J by 6 bases, 9 bases remained unmatched. The germline CDR1 and CDR2 sequences are DFQATT and SNEGSKA (reference sequence). The length of the CDR3 is 14 residues. This clonotype was obtained from a human donor in good health, serving as a control. The rearrangement links TRBV20-1 to TRBJ1-2, with 9 bases fitting TRBD1. The sample taken for sequencing was sorted CD4+, CD8+, or CD8+CD57+ T cells (not recorded which) from PBMCs. In nucleotides, the CDR3 is TGCAGTGCTACGAAGGACAGGGGCGACAATGGCTACACCTTC. This sequence encodes CSATKDRGDNGYTF.